This T cell receptor (beta chain) was found in a study of glioma-infiltrating T cells. Germline lookup yields CDR1 KGHSH and CDR2 LQKENI. The V end was cut by 1 base, the J end by 3 bases, with 12 bases between. The CDR3 has 15 amino acids. With regard to this clonotype: A much larger clone differs by one base, so this may be a read error. No conserved phenylalanine or tryptophan ends this CDR3, so it is likely a read error.

Using RNA template, CDR3s of TCR alpha and beta were amplified with iRepertoire arm-PCR. TCRdb recomputed calls from the multiplex PCR reads with MiXCR, one row per CDR3 protein. This table holds roughly 10,000 distinct CDR3 sequences, approximately 58% found once. This rearrangement joins TRBV18 to TRBJ1-1; the D is unclear. The sample consisted of glioma tissue, nonneoplastic brain tissue, or PBMCs (not recorded which). The TCR was taken from a human donor with low-grade glioma or glioblastoma, undergoing nonglioma brain surgery, or in good health (not recorded which). DNA for the CDR3: TGTGCCAGCTCACCACAGGTGACCTGGGACACTGAAGCTTTCCTT. Protein sequence: CASSPQVTWDTEAFL.